The rows below give T cell receptor beta chains drawn from one sample of a study of identical twins. TCRdb redid the calling of the 5' RACE reads with MiXCR, one entry per CDR3 protein. This table holds around 570,000 distinct CDR3 sequences, over 8.5% found once. The same sample was also used in a study of yellow fever vaccine responses in identical twins.

The sample consisted of PBMCs. The receptor source for this set is a woman aged 18-29 years in good health. Each CDR3 is given with its conserved first and last residue. The D gene is left open where the match is weak. Where a row states a size, it is once, few, many or the class of an expanded clone; other rows omit it.

v_call,j_call,d_call,clone_size,cdr3_aa,cdr3_nt
TRBV4-3,TRBJ2-7,TRBD2,.,CASSQDLGGVGEQYF,TGCGCCAGCAGCCAAGATCTTGGGGGGGTAGGGGAGCAGTACTTC
TRBV7-6,TRBJ1-6,.,.,CASSLAGFSPLHF,TGTGCCAGCAGCTTAGCAGGGTTTTCACCCCTCCACTTT
TRBV4-2,TRBJ2-7,.,many,CASSQDLLGVGSYEQYF,TGTGCCAGCAGCCAAGATCTCTTGGGGGTTGGCTCCTACGAGCAGTACTTC
TRBV12-3/TRBV12-4,TRBJ1-1,.,.,CASSLAIVEAFF,TGTGCCAGCAGTTTAGCCATAGTAGAAGCTTTCTTT
TRBV5-8,TRBJ2-5,.,few,CASSLDRGIGTQYF,TGTGCCAGCAGCTTGGACCGGGGGATTGGGACCCAGTACTTC
TRBV4-2,TRBJ2-2,.,.,CASSLYGDAGELFF,TGTGCCAGCAGTCTGTATGGGGACGCCGGGGAGCTGTTTTTT
TRBV5-1,TRBJ2-7,TRBD1,few,CASSLVETGDHEQYF,TGCGCCAGCAGCTTGGTGGAGACAGGGGACCACGAGCAGTACTTC
TRBV6-2/TRBV6-3,TRBJ2-1,.,.,CASSYFGSPRGVEQFF,TGTGCCAGCAGTTACTTCGGATCGCCCAGGGGTGTTGAGCAGTTCTTC
TRBV7-8,TRBJ2-1,.,few,CASSPLGGRYNEQFF,TGTGCCAGCAGCCCCCTGGGGGGGCGATACAATGAGCAGTTCTTC
TRBV6-5,TRBJ2-5,.,many,CASSYSVGGGETQYF,TGTGCCAGCAGTTACAGTGTTGGAGGGGGAGAGACCCAGTACTTC
TRBV7-7,TRBJ2-5,TRBD1,.,CASSSGQGSPMGTQYF,TGTGCTAGCAGCTCAGGACAGGGGTCCCCAATGGGGACCCAGTACTTC
TRBV20-1,TRBJ2-5,TRBD2,many,CSASTSGRETQYF,TGCAGTGCTAGTACTAGCGGGCGGGAGACCCAGTACTTC
TRBV7-9,TRBJ1-4,TRBD1,many,CASSLVGQGNEKLFF,TGTGCCAGCAGCTTAGTCGGACAGGGTAATGAAAAACTGTTTTTT
TRBV6-4,TRBJ2-3,TRBD2,many,CASSLTSGTSRDTQYF,TGTGCCAGCAGCCTAACCTCCGGGACTAGTCGTGATACGCAGTATTTT
TRBV24-1,TRBJ2-1,TRBD2,few,CATKRSGGASDEQFF,TGTGCCACCAAACGAAGCGGGGGGGCTTCCGATGAGCAGTTCTTC
TRBV7-2,TRBJ2-7,.,.,CASSFPGGGSSYEQYF,TGTGCCAGCAGCTTTCCAGGGGGGGGAAGCTCCTACGAGCAGTACTTC
TRBV20-1,TRBJ2-7,TRBD2,few,CSARVSSGDYEQYF,TGCAGTGCTAGAGTGTCCAGCGGGGACTACGAGCAGTACTTC
TRBV27,TRBJ2-2,TRBD1,many,CASSLLQGANTGELFF,TGTGCCAGCAGTTTATTACAGGGGGCTAACACCGGGGAGCTGTTTTTT
TRBV5-8,TRBJ1-2,.,many,CASTFLNYGYTF,TGTGCCAGCACCTTCCTTAACTATGGCTACACCTTC
TRBV9,TRBJ1-5,.,many,CASSQGNGGGNQPQHF,TGTGCCAGCAGCCAGGGGAACGGGGGAGGGAATCAGCCCCAGCATTTT
TRBV3-1,TRBJ2-3,TRBD2,few,CASSQDFAGGGPDTQYF,TGTGCCAGCAGCCAAGACTTTGCGGGGGGTGGGCCAGATACGCAGTATTTT
TRBV20-1,TRBJ1-6,TRBD1,many,CSAVGQGNSPLHF,TGCAGTGCTGTTGGACAGGGTAATTCACCCCTCCACTTT
TRBV10-3,TRBJ2-5,.,.,CAIRLGTGPPSQETQYF,TGTGCCATCAGACTTGGTACGGGTCCACCTTCGCAAGAGACCCAGTACTTC